A selection of T cell receptor beta chains follows, all from one sample in a study of blood T cell repertoires in COVID-19. TCRdb keeps only in-frame clones here, not all; method: immunoSEQ multiplex PCR. The sample holds about 480,000 clones, 70% to 90% seen once. Material: PBMCs or T cells enriched from blood (not recorded which). The source is a woman between 18 and 30 years old with acute COVID-19. The CDR3 runs from the conserved cysteine through the conserved F or W. D genes are given only for firm matches. Some rows have no size entry. The others give once, few or many, or a class for an expanded clone.

v_gene,j_gene,abundance,d_gene,CDR3aa,CDR3nt
TRBV3-1/TRBV3-2,TRBJ2-5,NA,NA,CASSLAISRTQYF,TGTGCCAGCAGCCTTGCCATCAGTCGGACCCAGTACTTC
TRBV7-9,TRBJ2-5,NA,NA,CASSPSGGGQETQYF,TGTGCCAGCAGCCCCAGCGGAGGAGGACAAGAGACCCAGTACTTC
TRBV28,TRBJ2-7,NA,TRBD2,CASSLRLSLAGATYEQYF,TGTGCCAGCAGTTTAAGGCTTTCTCTAGCGGGAGCCACCTACGAGCAGTACTTC
TRBV28,TRBJ1-5,NA,NA,CASRLPGGNQPQHF,TGTGCCAGCAGACTTCCAGGGGGCAATCAGCCCCAGCATTTT
TRBV6-1,TRBJ2-2,NA,NA,CASSERRNTGELFF,TGTGCCAGCAGTGAAAGGAGGAACACCGGGGAGCTGTTTTTT
TRBV19,TRBJ2-5,NA,NA,CASSYTSDTHNQETQYF,TGTGCCAGTAGTTATACCTCGGACACGCACAACCAAGAGACCCAGTACTTC
TRBV18,TRBJ2-1,NA,NA,CASSLEGARYNEQFF,TGTGCCAGCTCACTGGAGGGGGCGCGGTACAATGAGCAGTTCTTC
TRBV3-1/TRBV3-2,TRBJ1-1,NA,NA,CASSQDAERNTEAFF,TGTGCCAGCAGCCAAGATGCGGAGAGGAACACTGAAGCTTTCTTT
TRBV11-3,TRBJ2-3,NA,TRBD2,CASSLERSSARGAEISTDTQYF,TGTGCCAGCAGCTTAGAACGGTCCAGTGCGCGGGGGGCAGAGATTAGCACAGATACGCAGTATTTT
TRBV19,TRBJ1-4,NA,NA,CASTLGPSQGKLFF,TGTGCCAGTACCCTGGGACCATCACAGGGAAAACTGTTTTTT
TRBV11-2,TRBJ2-7,once,TRBD2,CASSSFRTSGRSYEQYF,TGTGCCAGCAGCTCCTTCAGGACTAGCGGACGGTCCTACGAGCAGTACTTC
TRBV5-4,TRBJ1-4,NA,TRBD1,CASSYRGERFEKLFF,TGTGCCAGCAGCTACAGGGGTGAGCGTTTCGAAAAACTGTTTTTT
TRBV7-2,TRBJ1-6,NA,TRBD1,CASSQIGQGNSPLHF,TGTGCCAGCAGCCAAATCGGACAGGGGAATTCACCCCTCCACTTT
TRBV12-3/TRBV12-4,TRBJ1-5,NA,NA,CASRGQINQPQHF,TGTGCCAGCAGGGGACAAATTAATCAGCCCCAGCATTTT
TRBV5-1,TRBJ2-1,NA,TRBD2,CASTLLASSYNEQFF,TGCGCCAGCACCCTACTAGCGAGCTCCTACAATGAGCAGTTCTTC
TRBV19,TRBJ1-6,few,TRBD1,CASSIQRQGSDNSPLHF,TGTGCCAGTAGTATACAAAGACAGGGGAGCGATAATTCACCCCTCCACTTT
TRBV18,TRBJ1-5,once,TRBD1,CASSPTGVVNQPQHF,TGTGCCAGCTCACCGACAGGGGTCGTCAATCAGCCCCAGCATTTT
TRBV30,TRBJ1-2,NA,NA,CAWSVAGYGYTF,TGTGCCTGGAGTGTGGCAGGCTATGGCTACACCTTC
TRBV4-3,TRBJ2-1,NA,NA,CASSPEIGGISYNEQFF,TGCGCCAGCAGCCCAGAGATTGGAGGGATTTCCTACAATGAGCAGTTCTTC
TRBV7-9,TRBJ2-7,NA,TRBD1,CASSSTGSYEQYF,TGTGCCAGCAGCTCGACAGGGAGCTACGAGCAGTACTTC
TRBV11-2,TRBJ1-6,NA,NA,CASSPRGGESPLHF,TGTGCCAGCAGCCCACGGGGGGGAGAATCACCCCTCCACTTT
TRBV2,TRBJ1-5,NA,NA,CASSEAGAGQPQHF,TGTGCCAGCAGTGAGGCAGGGGCCGGGCAGCCCCAGCATTTT
TRBV15,TRBJ1-1,NA,NA,CATSRGGEGTEAFF,TGTGCCACCAGCAGAGGCGGGGAGGGCACTGAAGCTTTCTTT
TRBV2,TRBJ1-4,NA,NA,CASSRDIEEKLFF,TGTGCCAGCAGTAGGGACATTGAAGAAAAACTGTTTTTT
TRBV11-3,TRBJ2-1,NA,TRBD1,CASSSDRDGTNEQFF,TGTGCCAGCAGCTCGGACAGGGACGGAACCAATGAGCAGTTCTTC
TRBV6-6,TRBJ2-2,NA,NA,CASNNLEAGELFF,TGTGCCAGCAACAACCTGGAGGCCGGGGAGCTGTTTTTT
TRBV5-1,TRBJ1-4,NA,NA,CASSLTGQNNEKLFF,TGCGCCAGCAGCTTGACAGGGCAGAACAATGAAAAACTGTTTTTT
TRBV7-9,TRBJ1-4,NA,TRBD1,CASSRRTGVNEKLFF,TGTGCCAGCAGCCGCCGGACAGGAGTAAATGAAAAACTGTTTTTT
TRBV30,TRBJ1-2,few,NA,CAWSVLGGNGYTF,TGTGCCTGGAGTGTACTAGGGGGTAATGGCTACACCTTC
TRBV7-9,TRBJ2-3,NA,TRBD2,CASSSPGLETDTQYF,TGTGCCAGCAGTTCCCCGGGACTAGAAACAGATACGCAGTATTTT
TRBV3-1/TRBV3-2,TRBJ1-6,NA,NA,CASSSTRLTLHF,TGTGCCAGCAGCTCAACGAGGTTAACCCTCCACTTT
TRBV25-1,TRBJ1-1,NA,NA,CASNSAGLANTEAFF,TGTGCCAGCAACTCGGCAGGACTTGCGAACACTGAAGCTTTCTTT
TRBV9,TRBJ2-5,NA,TRBD1,CASSVETGVQETQYF,TGTGCCAGCAGCGTAGAGACAGGGGTGCAAGAGACCCAGTACTTC
TRBV9,TRBJ2-1,NA,NA,CASSVAGNNEQFF,TGTGCCAGCAGCGTAGCAGGTAACAATGAGCAGTTCTTC
TRBV5-1,TRBJ1-2,once,NA,CASRPGDGGYTF,TGCGCCAGCAGGCCAGGGGATGGGGGCTACACCTTC
TRBV30,TRBJ2-7,NA,TRBD1,CAWSRDRVGHSYF,TGTGCCTGGAGTAGGGACAGGGTGGGACATTCGTACTTC
TRBV5-1,TRBJ1-5,NA,NA,CASSVGGMNQPQHF,TGCGCCAGCAGCGTAGGGGGAATGAATCAGCCCCAGCATTTT
TRBV11-2,TRBJ2-3,NA,TRBD2,CASSTILAGDADTQYF,TGTGCCAGCAGCACGATACTAGCGGGGGATGCAGATACGCAGTATTTT
TRBV2,TRBJ2-2,NA,TRBD2,CASGGKGATGELFF,TGTGCCTCCGGGGGGAAGGGAGCCACCGGGGAGCTGTTTTTT
TRBV6-4,TRBJ2-1,NA,NA,CASSEVGEDEQFF,TGTGCCAGCAGTGAAGTCGGGGAGGATGAGCAGTTCTTC
TRBV6-5,TRBJ1-2,NA,NA,CASSSWESANYGYTF,TGTGCCAGCAGCTCCTGGGAGTCCGCTAACTATGGCTACACCTTC
TRBV9,TRBJ2-5,NA,NA,CASSGDIQETQYF,TGTGCCAGCAGCGGGGACATTCAAGAGACCCAGTACTTC
TRBV28,TRBJ2-3,NA,TRBD1,CASTQDRATDTQYF,TGTGCCAGCACCCAGGACAGGGCCACAGATACGCAGTATTTT
TRBV19,TRBJ2-1,once,TRBD1,CASSKGQNNEQFF,TGTGCCAGTAGTAAGGGACAGAACAATGAGCAGTTCTTC
TRBV6-6,TRBJ1-1,NA,TRBD1,CASAGTAMNTEAFF,TGTGCCAGCGCCGGGACAGCAATGAACACTGAAGCTTTCTTT
TRBV11-2,TRBJ2-1,NA,NA,CASSLVYGEYNEQFF,TGTGCCAGCAGCTTAGTATACGGAGAGTACAATGAGCAGTTCTTC
TRBV11-1,TRBJ2-1,NA,NA,CASSFVDEQFF,TGTGCCAGCAGCTTTGTCGATGAGCAGTTCTTC
TRBV5-1,TRBJ2-2,NA,TRBD2,CASGLRLAENTGELFF,TGCGCCAGCGGTCTCCGACTAGCGGAGAACACCGGGGAGCTGTTTTTT
TRBV6-2/TRBV6-3,TRBJ1-1,NA,NA,CASSSYTEAFF,TGTGCCAGCAGTTCGTACACTGAAGCTTTCTTT